This record covers a single TCR beta chain. The antigen remains unidentified. TCR beta CDR3 regions were amplified from RNA transcripts. First-round RT-PCR of the TCR CDR3 relied on the HTBI primer set. MiXCR, applied by TCRdb to the multiplex PCR reads, yields one record per CDR3 protein. There are around 600,000 distinct CDR3 sequences in the sample; 45% occur only once, and less than 9% lies in the top ten. The sample belongs to a study of T cells in Graves' hyperthyroidism and ophthalmopathy. Study-level points and caveats: Ophthalmopathy, as predicted by the model, came a median about seven months after the prediction.

V shed 1 base and J 9 bases; nucleotides not matched to a gene: 9. This CDR3 has 13 amino acids. Germline V gene sequence: CDR1 SQVTM, CDR2 ANQGSEA. The sequence was obtained from an adult man with Graves' disease, either hyperthyroidism or ophthalmopathy (not recorded which). This chain links TRBV29-1 with TRBJ2-7, with 7 bases aligning to TRBD1. Sequencing input: peripheral blood or thyroid tissue (not recorded which). This CDR3 is CSVEGTGATGQYF. For the CDR3, the DNA is TGCAGCGTTGAAGGGACAGGAGCTACGGGGCAGTACTTC.